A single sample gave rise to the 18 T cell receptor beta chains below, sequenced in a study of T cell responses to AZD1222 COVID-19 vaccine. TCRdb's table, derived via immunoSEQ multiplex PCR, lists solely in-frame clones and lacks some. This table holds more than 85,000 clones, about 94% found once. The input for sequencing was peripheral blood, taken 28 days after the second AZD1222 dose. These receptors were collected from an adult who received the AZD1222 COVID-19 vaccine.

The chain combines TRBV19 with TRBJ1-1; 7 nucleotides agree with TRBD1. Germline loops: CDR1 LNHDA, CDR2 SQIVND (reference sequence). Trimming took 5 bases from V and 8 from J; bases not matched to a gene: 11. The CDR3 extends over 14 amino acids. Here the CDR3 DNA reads TGTGCCAGTAGTCGAAGCCGGGACAGCTTAGAAGCTTTCTTT. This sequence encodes CASSRSRDSLEAFF.

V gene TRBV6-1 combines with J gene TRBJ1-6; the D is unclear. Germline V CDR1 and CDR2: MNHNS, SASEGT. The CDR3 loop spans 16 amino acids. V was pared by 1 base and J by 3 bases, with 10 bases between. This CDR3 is CASSEGGRIYNSPLHF. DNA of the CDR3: TGTGCCAGCAGTGAAGGGGGAAGGATCTATAATTCACCCCTCCACTTT.

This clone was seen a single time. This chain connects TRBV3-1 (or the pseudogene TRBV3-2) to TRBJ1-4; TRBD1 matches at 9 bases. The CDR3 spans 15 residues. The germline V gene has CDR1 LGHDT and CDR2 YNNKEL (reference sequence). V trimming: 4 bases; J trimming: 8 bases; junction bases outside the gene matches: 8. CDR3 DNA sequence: TGTGCCAGCAGCCCCCCACAGGGGGCGAGGGAAAAACTGTTTTTT. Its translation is CASSPPQGAREKLFF.

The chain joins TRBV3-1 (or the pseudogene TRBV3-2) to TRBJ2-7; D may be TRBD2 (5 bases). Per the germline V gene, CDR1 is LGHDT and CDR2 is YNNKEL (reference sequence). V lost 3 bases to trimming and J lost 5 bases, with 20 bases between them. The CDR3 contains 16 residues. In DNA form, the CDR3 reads TGTGCCAGCAGCCAGCTAGGACTGACTGGGCCTCACGAGCAGTACTTC. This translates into CASSQLGLTGPHEQYF.

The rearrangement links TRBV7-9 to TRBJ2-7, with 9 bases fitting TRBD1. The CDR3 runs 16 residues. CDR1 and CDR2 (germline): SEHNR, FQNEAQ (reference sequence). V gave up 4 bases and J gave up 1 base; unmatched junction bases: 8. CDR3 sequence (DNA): TGTGCCAGCAGCTCGCGACAGGGGGTTTGGTCCTACGAGCAGTACTTC. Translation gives CASSSRQGVWSYEQYF.

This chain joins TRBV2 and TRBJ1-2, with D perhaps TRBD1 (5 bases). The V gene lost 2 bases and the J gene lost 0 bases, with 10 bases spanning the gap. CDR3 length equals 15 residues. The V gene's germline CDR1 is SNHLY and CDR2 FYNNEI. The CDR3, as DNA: TGTGCCAGCAGTGAATACCGGGGACCTAACTATGGCTACACCTTC. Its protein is CASSEYRGPNYGYTF. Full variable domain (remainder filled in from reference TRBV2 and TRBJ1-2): EPEVTQTPSHQVTQMGQEVILRCVPISNHLYFYWYRQILGQKVEFLVSFYNNEISEKSEIFDDQFSVERPDGSNFTLKIRSTKLEDSAMYFCASSEYRGPNYGYTFGSGTRLTVV.

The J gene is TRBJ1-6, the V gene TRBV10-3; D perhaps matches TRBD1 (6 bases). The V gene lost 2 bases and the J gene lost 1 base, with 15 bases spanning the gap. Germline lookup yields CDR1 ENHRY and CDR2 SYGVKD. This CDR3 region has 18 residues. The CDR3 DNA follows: TGTGCCATCAGTGAGACCCAGGGGTCGACGTCCTATAATTCACCCCTCCACTTT. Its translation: CAISETQGSTSYNSPLHF.

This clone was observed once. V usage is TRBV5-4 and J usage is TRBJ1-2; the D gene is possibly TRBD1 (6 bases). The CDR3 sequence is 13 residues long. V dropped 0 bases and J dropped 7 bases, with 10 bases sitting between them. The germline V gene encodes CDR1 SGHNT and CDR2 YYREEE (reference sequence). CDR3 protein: CASSLAGEAGYTF. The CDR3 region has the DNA TGTGCCAGCAGCTTGGCAGGGGAGGCTGGCTACACCTTC. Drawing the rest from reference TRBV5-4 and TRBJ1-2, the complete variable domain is ETGVTQSPTHLIKTRGQQVTLRCSSQSGHNTVSWYQQALGQGPQFIFQYYREEENGRGNFPPRFSGLQFPNYSSELNVNALELDDSALYLCASSLAGEAGYTFGSGTRLTVV.

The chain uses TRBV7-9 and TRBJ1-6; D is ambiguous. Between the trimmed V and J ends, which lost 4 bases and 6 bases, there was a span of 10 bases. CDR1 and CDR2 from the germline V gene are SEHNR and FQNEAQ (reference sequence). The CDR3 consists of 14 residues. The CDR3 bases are TGTGCCAGCAGCTCCAACACGGGTAATTCACCCCTCCACTTT. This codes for CASSSNTGNSPLHF. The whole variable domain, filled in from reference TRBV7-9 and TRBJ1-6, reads DTGVSQNPRHKITKRGQNVTFRCDPISEHNRLYWYRQTLGQGPEFLTYFQNEAQLEKSRLLSDRFSAERPKGSFSTLEIQRTEQGDSAMYLCASSSNTGNSPLHFGNGTRLTVT.

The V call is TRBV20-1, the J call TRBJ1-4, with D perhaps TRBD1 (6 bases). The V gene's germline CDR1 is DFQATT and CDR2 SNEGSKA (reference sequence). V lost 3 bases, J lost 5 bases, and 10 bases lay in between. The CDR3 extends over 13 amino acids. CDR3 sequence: CSASEGGNEKLFF. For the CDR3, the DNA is TGCAGTGCTAGTGAGGGGGGCAATGAAAAACTGTTTTTT.

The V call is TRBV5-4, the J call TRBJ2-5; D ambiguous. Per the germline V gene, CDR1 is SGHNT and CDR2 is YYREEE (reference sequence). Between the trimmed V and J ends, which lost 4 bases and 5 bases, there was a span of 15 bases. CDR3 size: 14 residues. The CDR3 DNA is TGTGCCAGCAGCACCGGGTTGGCGGCGGAGACCCAGTACTTC. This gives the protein CASSTGLAAETQYF.

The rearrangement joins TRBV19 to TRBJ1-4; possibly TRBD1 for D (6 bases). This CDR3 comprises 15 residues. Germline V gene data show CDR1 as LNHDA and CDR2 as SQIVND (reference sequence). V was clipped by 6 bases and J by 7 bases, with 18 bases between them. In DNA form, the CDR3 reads TGTGCCAGTAGCAGAACAGGGCAAAAGATTGAAAAACTGTTTTTT. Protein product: CASSRTGQKIEKLFF.

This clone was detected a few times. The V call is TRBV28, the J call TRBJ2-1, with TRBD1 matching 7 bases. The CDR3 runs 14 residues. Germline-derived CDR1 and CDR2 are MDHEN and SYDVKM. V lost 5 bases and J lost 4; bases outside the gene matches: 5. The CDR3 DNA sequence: TGTGCCAGCAGTCACCAGGGGGAGTACAATGAGCAGTTCTTC. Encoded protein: CASSHQGEYNEQFF.

The CDR3: CASSMGNTEAFF. In DNA, the CDR3 is TGTGCCAGTAGTATGGGGAACACTGAAGCTTTCTTT. This rearrangement joins TRBV19 to TRBJ1-1; the D is unclear. Germline lookup yields CDR1 LNHDA and CDR2 SQIVND (reference sequence). This CDR3 has 12 residues. Trimming shortened V by 3 bases and J by 1 base, and 3 bases separated the two germline ends.

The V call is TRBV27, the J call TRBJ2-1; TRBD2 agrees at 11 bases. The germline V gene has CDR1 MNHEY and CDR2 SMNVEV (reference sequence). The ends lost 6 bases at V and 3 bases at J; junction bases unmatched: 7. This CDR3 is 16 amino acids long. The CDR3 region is CASSLSGTSGYNEQFF. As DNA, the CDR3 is TGTGCCAGCAGCCTTTCCGGGACTAGCGGCTACAATGAGCAGTTCTTC.

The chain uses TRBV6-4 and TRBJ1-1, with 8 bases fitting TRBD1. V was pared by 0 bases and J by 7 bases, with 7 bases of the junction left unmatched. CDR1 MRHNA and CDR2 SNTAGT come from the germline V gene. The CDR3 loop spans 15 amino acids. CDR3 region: CASSDSLQGASEAFF. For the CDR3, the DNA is TGTGCCAGCAGTGACTCCCTGCAGGGGGCAAGTGAAGCTTTCTTT.

CDR3 DNA sequence: TGCGCCACTTCGAAACAGGGGGCCGGGAGGGCTACCACCGGGGAGCTGTTTTTT. This gives the protein CATSKQGAGRATTGELFF. This chain uses TRBV5-1 with TRBJ2-2; a possible D gene is TRBD1 (9 bases). The CDR3 covers 18 residues. Germline CDR1 and CDR2: SGHRS and YFSETQ. Trimming took off 9 bases at V and 4 bases at J, with 28 bases between the two ends. The complete variable domain, with remaining parts taken from reference TRBV5-1 and TRBJ2-2, reads KAGVTQTPRYLIKTRGQQVTLSCSPISGHRSVSWYQQTPGQGLQFLFEYFSETQRNKGNFPGRFSGRQFSNSRSEMNVSTLELGDSALYLCATSKQGAGRATTGELFFGEGSRLTVL.

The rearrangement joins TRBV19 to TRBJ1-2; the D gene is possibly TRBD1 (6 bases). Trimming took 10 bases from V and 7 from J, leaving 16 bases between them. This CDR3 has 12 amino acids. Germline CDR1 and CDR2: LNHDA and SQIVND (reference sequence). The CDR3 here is CATKRQGFGYTF. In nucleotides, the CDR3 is TGTGCCACTAAGCGGCAGGGGTTTGGCTACACCTTC.